The sequence of this TCR beta chain was determined in a study of blood T cell repertoires in COVID-19. With V trimmed by 3 bases and J by 7 bases, 9 bases remained unmatched. The CDR3 extends over 15 amino acids. CDR1 and CDR2 from the germline V gene are MNHEY and SMNVEV (reference sequence). TCRdb's copy holds only in-frame clones and misses some; the assay was immunoSEQ multiplex PCR. The sample records about 240,000 clones, 85% to 90% being singletons. Sequenced material: peripheral blood. V is TRBV27 and J is TRBJ1-5; 7 bases map to TRBD1. This clonotype originated in a woman aged 70 to 79 with active or convalescent COVID-19. CDR3 sequence: CASSLSWAGGQPQHF. DNA for the CDR3: TGTGCCAGCAGTTTGTCATGGGCAGGGGGGCAGCCCCAGCATTTT.